Listed below are T cell receptor beta chains from one sample, sequenced in a study of beta chain features in type 1 diabetes. Clones were read by immunoSEQ multiplex PCR, and TCRdb kept only the in-frame ones, dropping some. The table has 970,000 or so clones, roughly a sixth seen once. The sequenced sample consisted of naive CD4+ T cells from blood. All receptors derive from a young woman in good health. Both conserved end residues are part of each CDR3. The D gene is left open where the match is weak. The size of a clone is reported for some rows only, either as once, few or many, or as a class for expanded clones.

TRBJ2-2	-	-	TRBV29-1	CSVSGSNFGGELFF	TGCAGCGTTTCCGGGAGTAATTTCGGCGGGGAGCTGTTTTTT
TRBJ2-3	-	-	TRBV18	CASSPREHDTQYF	TGTGCCAGCTCACCCCGGGAGCACGATACGCAGTATTTT
TRBJ2-7	-	-	TRBV28	CASSFSGYEQYF	TGTGCCAGCAGTTTCTCTGGCTACGAGCAGTACTTC
TRBJ2-6	few	-	TRBV5-6	CASSPTHGANVLTF	TGTGCCAGCAGCCCTACCCACGGGGCCAACGTCCTGACTTTC
TRBJ2-5	-	TRBD2	TRBV4-3	CASSQGREVVKTQYF	TGCGCCAGCAGCCAAGGGCGGGAGGTCGTTAAGACCCAGTACTTC
TRBJ2-7	once	-	TRBV7-9	CASSLMGGSYEQYF	TGTGCCAGCAGCTTGATGGGGGGCTCCTACGAGCAGTACTTC
TRBJ2-3	-	-	TRBV5-1	CASSVAGTDTQYF	TGCGCCAGCAGCGTTGCTGGCACAGATACGCAGTATTTT
TRBJ2-7	few	-	TRBV6-5	CASSSSQAPRNEQYF	TGTGCCAGCAGTTCCTCCCAGGCACCAAGGAACGAGCAGTACTTC
TRBJ2-7	few	-	TRBV27	CASSLTGFGGLASSYEQYF	TGTGCCAGCAGTTTGACGGGATTCGGAGGCCTGGCTAGCTCCTACGAGCAGTACTTC
TRBJ2-7	-	TRBD2	TRBV18	CASSPGTNYEQYF	TGTGCCAGCTCACCCGGGACTAACTACGAGCAGTACTTC
TRBJ2-6	few	-	TRBV7-2	CASSLAGSGANVLTF	TGTGCCAGCAGCTTAGCCGGCTCTGGGGCCAACGTCCTGACTTTC
TRBJ2-2	-	TRBD1	TRBV7-9	CASSSAPGGERNRTGELFF	TGTGCCAGCAGCTCCGCCCCAGGGGGCGAAAGGAACAGGACCGGGGAGCTGTTTTTT
TRBJ2-1	few	-	TRBV7-3	CASSPSGYRRNEQFF	TGTGCCAGCAGCCCTTCTGGGTACAGGAGAAATGAGCAGTTCTTC
TRBJ1-1	-	-	TRBV2	CASRAANTEAFF	TGTGCCAGCAGGGCCGCGAACACTGAAGCTTTCTTT
TRBJ2-5	-	-	TRBV5-1	CASSFGTIGGETQYF	TGCGCCAGCAGCTTCGGGACCATAGGGGGAGAGACCCAGTACTTC
TRBJ2-4	few	TRBD1	TRBV6-1	CASRTRDRKKNIQYF	TGTGCCAGCAGGACTCGGGACAGAAAGAAAAACATTCAGTACTTC
TRBJ2-1	-	-	TRBV4-1	CASSQGLAGLNEQFF	TGCGCCAGCAGCCAGGGACTGGCGGGGCTCAATGAGCAGTTCTTC
TRBJ2-2	-	-	TRBV6-5	CASKGHGNTGELFF	TGTGCCAGCAAGGGGCACGGGAACACCGGGGAGCTGTTTTTT
TRBJ2-4	-	-	TRBV7-2	CASSLARVNIQYF	TGTGCCAGCAGCTTAGCTAGAGTGAACATTCAGTACTTC
TRBJ1-2	-	-	TRBV7-2	CASSLTSYGRGYTF	TGTGCCAGCAGCTTAACCAGCTACGGCCGGGGCTACACCTTC
TRBJ2-1	many	TRBD2	TRBV14	CASSQGLAEYNEQFF	TGTGCCAGCAGCCAGGGACTAGCCGAGTACAATGAGCAGTTCTTC
TRBJ1-5	few	-	TRBV10-3	CAISDGRSNQPQHF	TGTGCCATCAGTGATGGGCGTAGCAATCAGCCCCAGCATTTT
TRBJ2-7	-	TRBD2	TRBV7-2	CASSSRLAGVSYEQYF	TGTGCCAGCAGCTCACGACTAGCGGGAGTGTCCTACGAGCAGTACTTC
TRBJ1-2	-	-	TRBV18	CASSPLLGDGHNYGYTF	TGTGCCAGCTCACCACTTTTAGGGGACGGTCATAACTATGGCTACACCTTC
TRBJ1-4	-	-	TRBV5-1	CASSFSRRAGNEKLFF	TGCGCCAGCAGCTTCTCACGAAGGGCAGGCAATGAAAAACTGTTTTTT
TRBJ2-1	-	TRBD2	TRBV7-3	CASSLRGLAGSNEQFF	TGTGCCAGCAGCTTAAGGGGACTAGCGGGCTCCAATGAGCAGTTCTTC
TRBJ2-1	-	TRBD2	TRBV18	CASSPPGLANNEQFF	TGTGCCAGCTCACCACCCGGACTAGCGAACAATGAGCAGTTCTTC
TRBJ2-1	few	TRBD2	TRBV9	CASSRLAGGAYNEQFF	TGTGCCAGCAGTCGCCTAGCGGGAGGGGCCTACAATGAGCAGTTCTTC
TRBJ2-3	-	-	TRBV2	CASTWTLSTDTQYF	TGTGCCAGCACCTGGACCCTAAGCACAGATACGCAGTATTTT
TRBJ2-3	once	-	TRBV19	CASSLRVSTDTQYF	TGTGCCAGTAGTCTCAGGGTTTCTACAGATACGCAGTATTTT
TRBJ1-1	few	-	TRBV7-2	CASSADRDTEAFF	TGTGCCAGCAGCGCAGACCGGGACACTGAAGCTTTCTTT
TRBJ2-1	-	-	TRBV7-2	CASSSQMLNAGEQFF	TGTGCCAGCAGCTCCCAAATGTTGAACGCGGGGGAGCAGTTCTTC
TRBJ2-7	-	-	TRBV7-2	CASSLAGAYEQYF	TGTGCCAGCAGCTTAGCGGGTGCCTACGAGCAGTACTTC
TRBJ2-3	-	TRBD1	TRBV18	CASRLGQGFSTDTQYF	TGTGCCAGTCGCCTGGGACAGGGGTTTAGCACAGATACGCAGTATTTT
TRBJ2-7	-	-	TRBV6-5	CASSYGREQYF	TGTGCCAGCAGTTACGGCCGGGAGCAGTACTTC
TRBJ2-7	-	-	TRBV5-4	CASSFQYEQYF	TGTGCCAGCAGCTTCCAATACGAGCAGTACTTC
TRBJ2-5	few	-	TRBV5-1	CASSWGQKETQYF	TGCGCCAGCAGCTGGGGCCAAAAAGAGACCCAGTACTTC
TRBJ2-2	few	-	TRBV19	CASSPITGELFF	TGTGCCAGTAGTCCGATTACCGGGGAGCTGTTTTTT
TRBJ2-1	few	-	TRBV5-1	CASSLVGDEQFF	TGCGCCAGCAGTTTGGTAGGCGACGAGCAGTTCTTC
TRBJ2-5	few	TRBD2	TRBV18	CASSATSGQETQYF	TGTGCCAGCTCAGCAACTAGCGGACAAGAGACCCAGTACTTC
TRBJ1-4	-	TRBD1	TRBV6-1	CASRAGGAGNEKLFF	TGTGCCAGCAGGGCAGGGGGCGCCGGTAATGAAAAACTGTTTTTT
TRBJ2-2	few	-	TRBV9	CASTPSSNTGELFF	TGTGCCAGCACCCCTAGTTCGAACACCGGGGAGCTGTTTTTT
TRBJ2-7	-	TRBD2	TRBV18	CASSPPPLAGEQYF	TGTGCCAGCTCACCACCCCCTTTAGCGGGAGAGCAGTACTTC
TRBJ1-2	-	-	TRBV10-3	CAISESRTNYYGYTF	TGTGCCATCAGTGAGTCGCGGACTAATTACTATGGCTACACCTTC
TRBJ2-1	-	-	TRBV29-1	CSVVGTTSYNEQFF	TGCAGCGTTGTGGGGACAACCTCCTACAATGAGCAGTTCTTC
TRBJ2-3	-	-	TRBV6-5	CASSRGVSTDTQYF	TGTGCCAGCAGCCGAGGGGTTAGCACAGATACGCAGTATTTT
TRBJ1-2	-	TRBD1	TRBV19	CASSAGSGTDYGYTF	TGTGCCAGTAGTGCGGGCTCCGGGACAGACTATGGCTACACCTTC
TRBJ2-1	-	TRBD2	TRBV19	CASSTRTSVIGNEQFF	TGTGCCAGTAGTACCCGGACTAGCGTTATTGGCAATGAGCAGTTCTTC
TRBJ2-7	few	-	TRBV5-1	CASSLGRSPYEQYF	TGCGCCAGCAGCTTGGGTCGGTCACCCTACGAGCAGTACTTC
TRBJ2-2	-	TRBD1	TRBV11-2	CASSRDRGNTGELFF	TGTGCCAGCAGCCGGGACAGGGGGAACACCGGGGAGCTGTTTTTT